The rows below give T cell receptor beta chains drawn from one sample of a study of liver allograft versus peripheral blood T cells. From the reads, TCRdb called clonotypes with MiXCR, one entry per CDR3 protein. The sample lists 7,000 to 9,000 distinct CDR3 sequences; 15% to 20% were seen once. The receptors were gathered from a human patient who had a liver transplant. The T cells may come from the graft donor. Each CDR3 is given with its conserved first and last residue. Size values are once, few and many counts, or a class for expanded clones, and some rows have none.

>TRBV20-1|13|TRBJ2-7|few
CSARKELIYEQYF
>TRBV6-5|13|TRBJ1-1|few
CASSSGWGTEAFF
>TRBV20-1|11|TRBJ1-5|few
CSARRDQPQHF
>TRBV6-5|14|TRBJ2-1|medium-sized
CASSLRWGGNEQFF
>TRBV2|16|TRBJ2-2|few
CASSPPQGWNTGELFF
>TRBV28|14|TRBJ1-6|few
CASRTDLYNSPLHF
>TRBV2|15|TRBJ1-6|few
CASSPSRPDNSPLHF
>TRBV20-1|18|TRBJ2-1|medium-sized
CSARSLSWAGGPRSEQFF
>TRBV6-1|14|TRBJ1-2|medium-sized
CASSLDRADYGYTF
>TRBV15|16|TRBJ2-5|many
CATRIRFGEGQETQYF
>TRBV11-2|16|TRBJ2-2|.
CASSLDSGTATGELFF
>TRBV6-6|17|TRBJ1-4|medium-sized
CASTPNRGTTTNEKLFF
>TRBV14|18|TRBJ2-7|.
CASSQGRSVEDGSYEQYF
>TRBV19|15|TRBJ1-2|many
CASSIEGDTSTGYTF